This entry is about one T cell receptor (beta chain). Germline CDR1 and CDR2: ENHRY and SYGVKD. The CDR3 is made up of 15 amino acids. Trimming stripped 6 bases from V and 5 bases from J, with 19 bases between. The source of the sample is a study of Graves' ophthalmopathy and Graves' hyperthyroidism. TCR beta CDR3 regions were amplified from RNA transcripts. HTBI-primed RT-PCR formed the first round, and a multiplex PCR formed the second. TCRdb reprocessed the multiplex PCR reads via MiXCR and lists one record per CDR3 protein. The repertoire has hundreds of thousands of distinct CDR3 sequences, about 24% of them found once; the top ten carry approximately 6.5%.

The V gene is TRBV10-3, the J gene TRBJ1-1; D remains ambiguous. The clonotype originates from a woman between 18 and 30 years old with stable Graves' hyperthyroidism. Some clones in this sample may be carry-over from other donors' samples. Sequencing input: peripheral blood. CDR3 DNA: TGTGCCATCAGCCGGGAAGGTGAAGTTAGGACTGAAGCTTTCTTT. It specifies CAISREGEVRTEAFF.